This T cell receptor (beta chain) appears in the sequencing data of a study of cytomegalovirus exposure and HLA in healthy donors. PCR was performed using 60 Vbeta and 13 Jbeta primers. The protocol was immunoSEQ multiplex PCR, while the TCRdb copy is restricted to in-frame clones and leaves out a portion. The table records some 93,000 clones, over 65% of them present only once. Study-wide results and caveats: Roughly even sequencing depth across donors was the assumption behind the presence/absence analyses. Highly shared sequence variants in one cluster were likely a sequencing artifact. It has been reported that TCR beta sequences accurately predicted the HLA-A and HLA-B alleles of most subjects.

Concerning this clone itself: The antigen remains undetermined.

The V end lost 2 bases, the J end lost 5 bases, and 11 bases lay between the germline ends. The CDR3 is 13 residues long. Germline CDR1 reads SGHNT; CDR2 reads YYREEE (reference sequence). This TCR derives from a man in his forties or fifties in good health and CMV-seronegative. The sequenced sample consisted of PBMCs. The V and J genes are TRBV5-4 and TRBJ2-7; a possible D gene is TRBD1 (6 bases). Here the CDR3 reads CASSFPSGDEQYF. The DNA of the CDR3 is TGTGCCAGCAGCTTTCCGTCAGGGGACGAGCAGTACTTC. Together with reference TRBV5-4 and TRBJ2-7, the CDR3 gives the full variable domain: ETGVTQSPTHLIKTRGQQVTLRCSSQSGHNTVSWYQQALGQGPQFIFQYYREEENGRGNFPPRFSGLQFPNYSSELNVNALELDDSALYLCASSFPSGDEQYFGPGTRLTVT.